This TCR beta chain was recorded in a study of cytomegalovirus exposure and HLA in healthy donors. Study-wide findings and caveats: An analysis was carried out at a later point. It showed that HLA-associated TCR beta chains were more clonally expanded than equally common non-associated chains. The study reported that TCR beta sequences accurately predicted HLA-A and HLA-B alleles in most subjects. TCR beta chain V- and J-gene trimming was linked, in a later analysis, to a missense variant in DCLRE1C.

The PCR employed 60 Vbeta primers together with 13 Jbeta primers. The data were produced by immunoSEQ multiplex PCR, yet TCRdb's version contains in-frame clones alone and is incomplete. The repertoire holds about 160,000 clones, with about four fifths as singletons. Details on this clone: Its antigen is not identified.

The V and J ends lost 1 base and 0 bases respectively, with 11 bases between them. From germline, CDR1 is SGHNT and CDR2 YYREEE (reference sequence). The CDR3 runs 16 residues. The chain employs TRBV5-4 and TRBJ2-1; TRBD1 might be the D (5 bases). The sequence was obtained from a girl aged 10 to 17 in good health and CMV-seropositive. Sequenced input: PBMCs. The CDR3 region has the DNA TGTGCCAGCAGCTTGTCAGGGTTTGGCTCCTACAATGAGCAGTTCTTC. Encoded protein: CASSLSGFGSYNEQFF. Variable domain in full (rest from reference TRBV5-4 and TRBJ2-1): ETGVTQSPTHLIKTRGQQVTLRCSSQSGHNTVSWYQQALGQGPQFIFQYYREEENGRGNFPPRFSGLQFPNYSSELNVNALELDDSALYLCASSLSGFGSYNEQFFGPGTRLTVL.